A single sample is the source of the 8 T cell receptor beta chains below, sequenced in a study of PD-L1 blockade in urothelial cancer. Regarding time point: peripheral blood 6 weeks after treatment start. Using immunoSEQ multiplex PCR, the repertoire was profiled, and TCRdb retains in-frame clones only, with some absent. The sample lists about 91,000 clones, 70% to 90% seen once, with under 9.5% in the top ten. The sample was PBMCs, taken around atezolizumab (anti-PD-L1) treatment. The receptors stem from a man between 65 and 85 years old with urothelial cancer.

The chain uses TRBV6-6 and TRBJ2-1; 7 bases align to TRBD2. V lost 8 bases and J lost 3; bases outside the gene matches: 4. Germline CDR1 reads MNHNY; CDR2 reads SVGAGI (reference sequence). The CDR3 consists of 13 residues. The CDR3: CASSLAVYNEQFF. The CDR3 DNA follows: TGTGCCAGCTCTCTAGCGGTCTACAATGAGCAGTTCTTC.

V gene TRBV12-5 combines with J gene TRBJ2-1; D is uncertain. Trimming shortened V by 3 bases and J by 6 bases, and 9 bases separated the two germline ends. Per the germline V gene, CDR1 is LGHNT and CDR2 is FRNRAP. The CDR3 has 13 residues. The CDR3 sequence is CASGFDDTNEQFF. CDR3 sequence (DNA): TGTGCTAGTGGTTTCGATGACACCAATGAGCAGTTCTTC. The variable domain in full, with the rest retrieved from reference TRBV12-5 and TRBJ2-1, is DARVTQTPRHKVTEMGQEVTMRCQPILGHNTVFWYRQTMMQGLELLAYFRNRAPLDDSGMPKDRFSAEMPDATLATLKIQPSEPRDSAVYFCASGFDDTNEQFFGPGTRLTVL.

V usage is TRBV4-1 and J usage is TRBJ1-4; possible D gene TRBD1, 6 bases. The V end was cut by 0 bases, the J end by 7 bases, with 15 bases between. Germline V gene sequence: CDR1 MGHRA, CDR2 YSYEKL. CDR3 length: 16 residues. Written as DNA, the CDR3 is TGCGCCAGCAGCCAAGATGCGGGCAGGGGTGTTGAAAAACTGTTTTTT. Encoded protein: CASSQDAGRGVEKLFF.

This clone was picked up a small number of times. This chain connects TRBV5-1 to TRBJ2-1, with TRBD1 identical over 7 bases. CDR1 is SGHRS, CDR2 YFSETQ, per germline. Trimming at V came to 0 bases and at J to 5 bases, leaving 5 bases not matched to a gene. This CDR3 is 15 amino acids long. CDR3 sequence: CASSLGDRVDNEQFF. The CDR3 coding sequence is TGCGCCAGCAGCTTGGGAGACAGGGTTGACAATGAGCAGTTCTTC.

As concerns this clone: A junction end diverges from the germline sequence, so it may reflect a read error. The chain joins TRBV7-7 to TRBJ2-7; 9 nucleotides align to TRBD1. This CDR3 contains 16 residues. Germline V gene sequence: CDR1 SSHAT, CDR2 FNYEAQ (reference sequence). As DNA, the CDR3 is TGTGCTAGCAGCAATGCGATGGGGACAGGGTACCACGAGCAGTACTTC. This sequence encodes CASSNAMGTGYHEQYF.

The J gene is TRBJ2-1, the V gene TRBV9, with 7 bases identical to TRBD1. Germline CDR1 SGDLS, CDR2 YYNGEE. With V trimmed by 2 bases and J by 4 bases, 9 bases remained unmatched. CDR3 length: 16 amino acids. CDR3 protein: CASSVVGTEIYNEQFF. In DNA, the CDR3 is TGTGCCAGCAGCGTGGTTGGGACAGAGATTTACAATGAGCAGTTCTTC.

The chain links TRBV19 to TRBJ1-5, with 7 bases that match TRBD1. CDR3 length: 17 residues. The junction had 12 bases not matched to a gene; V was cut back by 7 bases and J by 0 bases. Germline-derived CDR1 and CDR2 are LNHDA and SQIVND (reference sequence). The CDR3 nucleotides are TGTGCCAGTAAAGGGACCGGGACAGAGTATAGCAATCAGCCCCAGCATTTT. Translated: CASKGTGTEYSNQPQHF.

This chain links TRBV18 with TRBJ2-7, with 7 nucleotides matching TRBD2. This CDR3 is built from 13 residues. V was pared by 4 bases and J by 5 bases, with 5 bases of the junction left unmatched. Looked up from germline, CDR1 is KGHSH and CDR2 is LQKENI. This CDR3 is CASSRGGSDEQYF. CDR3 sequence (DNA): TGTGCCAGCTCACGGGGGGGAAGTGACGAGCAGTACTTC.